Each of the 5 T cell receptor beta chains below was sequenced from the same sample in a study of Ad26.COV2.S vaccination and SARS-CoV-2 variants. Clones were read by immunoSEQ multiplex PCR, and TCRdb kept only the in-frame ones, dropping some. The table shows 300,000 to 400,000 clones, with about 86% occurring only once. Treatment in this sample: roughly 18 received Ad26.COV2.S at low or high dose, single or two shots; roughly five received placebo; per-sample allocation not given. Day 63 following the first vaccine or placebo injection was when the samples were taken. Sequenced material: peripheral blood, taken in a trial of Ad26.COV2.S vaccine versus placebo. Receptors originate from a person aged 18-65 years who received the Ad26.COV2.S COVID-19 vaccine or a placebo.

The chain recombines TRBV27 with TRBJ2-1, with D perhaps TRBD2 (6 bases). The V end lost 5 bases, the J end lost 5 bases, and 22 bases lay between the germline ends. CDR1 is MNHEY and CDR2 is SMNVEV in the germline V gene (reference sequence). The CDR3 runs 17 residues. CDR3 in amino acids: CASSAVSRGGGNNEQFF. The CDR3 DNA reads TGTGCCAGCAGTGCGGTCTCTCGGGGCGGAGGGAACAATGAGCAGTTCTTC.

The chain joins TRBV3-1 (or the pseudogene TRBV3-2) to TRBJ1-1, with D perhaps TRBD1 (6 bases). CDR3 length: 16 residues. From germline, CDR1 is LGHDT and CDR2 YNNKEL (reference sequence). The V end lost 3 bases, the J end lost 5 bases, and 19 bases lay between the germline ends. Here the CDR3 reads CASSQGGRGAGTEAFF. The DNA for the CDR3 is TGTGCCAGCAGCCAGGGGGGCCGGGGCGCAGGAACTGAAGCTTTCTTT.

This chain links TRBV18 with TRBJ2-3, with a weak D call TRBD1 (5 bases). Trimming took off 6 bases at V and 0 bases at J, with 13 bases between the two ends. Germline V CDR1 and CDR2: KGHSH, LQKENI. The CDR3 has 15 amino acids. The CDR3 is CASSTARASTDTQYF. CDR3 nucleotide sequence: TGTGCCAGCTCCACCGCCAGGGCCAGCACAGATACGCAGTATTTT. Variable domain in full (rest from reference TRBV18 and TRBJ2-3): NAGVMQNPRHLVRRRGQEARLRCSPMKGHSHVYWYRQLPEEGLKFMVYLQKENIIDESGMPKERFSAEFPKEGPSILRIQQVVRGDSAAYFCASSTARASTDTQYFGPGTRLTVL.

V is TRBV27 and J is TRBJ2-1, with 10 bases aligning to TRBD2. The germline V gene encodes CDR1 MNHEY and CDR2 SMNVEV (reference sequence). The CDR3 has 18 residues. Trimming cost V 2 bases and J 7 bases; bases outside gene matches: 14. CDR3 loop: CASSLTPSGSRPGNEQFF. The CDR3 DNA reads as TGTGCCAGCAGTTTAACTCCTAGCGGGAGCCGCCCTGGAAATGAGCAGTTCTTC.

V usage is TRBV24-1 and J usage is TRBJ2-7; 8 nucleotides agree with TRBD1. In germline, CDR1 is KGHDR, CDR2 SFDVKD. V shed 7 bases, J shed 7 bases, and the junction held 11 bases outside the gene matches. This CDR3 region has 14 residues. Here the CDR3 reads CATSGDRGRGEQYF. CDR3 in DNA: TGTGCCACCAGCGGAGACAGGGGCCGGGGGGAGCAGTACTTC.